The next 14 T cell receptor beta chains were all read from a single sample in a study of T cell repertoires in cytomegalovirus infection. Using its own MiXCR run on the reads, TCRdb lists one record per CDR3 protein. The data contain about 740,000 distinct CDR3 sequences, approximately 40% of them singletons. The source material was PBMCs. The receptors stem from a human donor in good health (CMV status not recorded). Some clones in this sample may be carry-over from other donors' samples.

In this sample, this clonotype turned up a few times. The CDR3 loop reads CASTDRGRQETQYF. The DNA of the CDR3 is TGTGCCAGCACGGACAGGGGAAGACAAGAGACCCAGTACTTC. This chain uses TRBV6-1 with TRBJ2-5; 9 bases line up with TRBD1. CDR3 length: 14 residues. The ends lost 7 bases at V and 2 bases at J; junction bases unmatched: 5. Germline loops: CDR1 MNHNS, CDR2 SASEGT.

This clonotype was observed a few times. This rearrangement joins TRBV20-1 to TRBJ1-2, with 9 nucleotides matching TRBD1. This CDR3 is 16 amino acids long. The V and J ends lost 0 bases and 4 bases, in that order; junction bases with no gene match: 9. Per the germline V gene, CDR1 is DFQATT and CDR2 is SNEGSKA (reference sequence). The CDR3 is CSARDPTGGDSYGYTF. Written as DNA, the CDR3 is TGCAGTGCTAGAGACCCTACAGGGGGCGACAGCTATGGCTACACCTTC.

V is TRBV7-2 and J is TRBJ1-6, with no clear D. This CDR3 comprises 12 residues. CDR1 and CDR2 from the germline V gene are SGHTA and FQGNSA. V was trimmed by 4 bases and J by 11 bases, leaving 9 bases between them. The chain's CDR3 is CASSYNLTPLHF. The CDR3 DNA reads as TGTGCCAGCAGCTATAACCTTACACCCCTCCACTTT. Full variable domain (outside the CDR3, taken from reference TRBV7-2 and TRBJ1-6): GAGVSQSPSNKVTEKGKDVELRCDPISGHTALYWYRQSLGQGLEFLIYFQGNSAPDKSGLPSDRFSAERTGGSVSTLTIQRTQQEDSAVYLCASSYNLTPLHFGNGTRLTVT.

The rearrangement joins TRBV28 to TRBJ1-6; D is unclear. Between the trimmed V and J ends, which lost 5 bases and 7 bases, there was a span of 15 bases. CDR3 size: 15 residues. The V gene's germline CDR1 is MDHEN and CDR2 SYDVKM. Here the CDR3 reads CASSPPGLGNSPLHF. In DNA, the CDR3 is TGTGCCAGCAGTCCCCCTGGGCTGGGCAATTCACCCCTCCACTTT.

This clonotype was counted between two and nine times. This rearrangement joins TRBV10-3 to TRBJ1-4; perhaps TRBD1 as D (5 bases). The ends were cut back, 10 bases at V and 0 bases at J, with 12 bases in the middle. This CDR3 comprises 14 residues. Per the germline V gene, CDR1 is ENHRY and CDR2 is SYGVKD. The CDR3 bases are TGTGCCACCCGGGACCCAGCAACTAATGAAAAACTGTTTTTT. Translation gives CATRDPATNEKLFF.

CDR3: CASSSLEISTDTQYF. The CDR3 coding sequence is TGTGCCAGCAGTTCCCTCGAAATATCCACAGATACGCAGTATTTT. The chain recombines TRBV27 with TRBJ2-3; D not resolved. Germline CDR1 MNHEY, CDR2 SMNVEV (reference sequence). V lost 4 bases and J lost 2, with 13 bases in between. This CDR3 region has 15 residues.

The gene calls are TRBV19 and TRBJ1-3, with 8 nucleotides matching TRBD1. The CDR3 extends over 16 amino acids. V gave up 6 bases and J gave up 3 bases; unmatched junction bases: 10. Germline V lookup: CDR1 LNHDA, CDR2 SQIVND (reference sequence). The DNA for the CDR3 is TGTGCCAGTAGAACCCTCCAGGACAGGGTTGGAAACACCATATATTTT. Translation gives CASRTLQDRVGNTIYF. The full variable domain, its missing parts supplied by reference TRBV19 and TRBJ1-3, is DGGITQSPKYLFRKEGQNVTLSCEQNLNHDAMYWYRQDPGQGLRLIYYSQIVNDFQKGDIAEGYSVSREKKESFPLTVTSAQKNPTAFYLCASRTLQDRVGNTIYFGEGSWLTVV.

The sample holds a few counts of this clonotype. This chain uses TRBV27 with TRBJ2-7; a possible D gene is TRBD1 (6 bases). The length of the CDR3 is 15 residues. V dropped 4 bases and J dropped 1 base, with 14 bases sitting between them. Looked up from germline, CDR1 is MNHEY and CDR2 is SMNVEV (reference sequence). CDR3 bases: TGTGCCAGCAGTTCAAGACAGGTCGGATCCTACGAGCAGTACTTC. Its translation is CASSSRQVGSYEQYF.

The chain employs TRBV27 and TRBJ1-6; possible D gene TRBD1, 5 bases. The CDR3 extends over 15 amino acids. The V end was cut by 4 bases, the J end by 10 bases, with 17 bases between. The germline CDR1 and CDR2 sequences are MNHEY and SMNVEV (reference sequence). The CDR3 is CASSSGAGLRSPLHF. In DNA, the CDR3 is TGTGCCAGCAGTTCTGGAGCAGGGTTAAGGTCACCCCTCCACTTT.

The sample holds a few counts of this clonotype. The rearrangement links TRBV28 to TRBJ2-1; perhaps TRBD1 as D (5 bases). The V gene's germline CDR1 is MDHEN and CDR2 SYDVKM. There are 14 residues in the CDR3. The V end was cut by 8 bases, the J end by 1 base, with 12 bases between. CDR3 sequence reads: CASGALKSYNEQFF. CDR3 sequence (DNA): TGTGCCAGCGGGGCATTGAAGTCCTACAATGAGCAGTTCTTC.

The sample holds a few counts of this clonotype. The chain recombines TRBV28 with TRBJ1-4; 8 bases are a match to TRBD1. The V gene's germline CDR1 is MDHEN and CDR2 SYDVKM. The CDR3 runs 14 residues. V trimming: 6 bases; J trimming: 8 bases; junction bases outside the gene matches: 8. DNA of the CDR3: TGTGCCAGCAGCCCCATGGACAGGGTCGAAAAACTGTTTTTT. Residues: CASSPMDRVEKLFF.

The table lists this clonotype with a few counts. The CDR3 region has the DNA TGTGCCAGCGAGCTCCCGACAGGGGGTACGGGCTACACCTTC. Translation gives CASELPTGGTGYTF. This rearrangement joins TRBV28 to TRBJ1-2, with TRBD1 identical over 9 bases. The germline V gene encodes CDR1 MDHEN and CDR2 SYDVKM. The V and J ends lost 8 bases and 8 bases, in that order; junction bases with no gene match: 12. The CDR3 runs to 14 residues.

The rearrangement links TRBV27 to TRBJ1-5; maybe TRBD1 (5 bases). CDR3 size: 15 residues. Looked up from germline, CDR1 is MNHEY and CDR2 is SMNVEV (reference sequence). V was clipped by 5 bases and J by 6 bases, with 17 bases between them. This CDR3 reads CASSAKRQSGQPQHF. CDR3 bases: TGTGCCAGCAGTGCCAAACGACAGTCAGGTCAGCCCCAGCATTTT.

This clonotype turned up a few times. The V call is TRBV20-1, the J call TRBJ2-3, with D tentatively TRBD1 (6 bases). The germline V gene has CDR1 DFQATT and CDR2 SNEGSKA (reference sequence). V gave up 1 base and J gave up 6 bases, with 14 bases separating them. This CDR3 spans 14 amino acids. The CDR3 DNA follows: TGCAGTGCTAGAGTACCTACAGGGTCCGATACGCAGTATTTT. Translated: CSARVPTGSDTQYF.